A selection of T cell receptor beta chains follows, all from one sample in a study of identical twins. TCRdb used MiXCR to reprocess the 5' RACE reads, holding one entry per CDR3 protein. Of 700,000 or so distinct CDR3 sequences listed, around 8.3% are singletons. These data were likewise used in another study, on yellow fever vaccine responses in identical twins.

Sequenced: PBMCs. The receptors were gathered from a woman between 18 and 29 years old in good health. The CDR3 runs from the conserved cysteine through the conserved F or W. Each record gives: D gene, clone size, J gene, V gene, CDR3 DNA, CDR3 protein. A D gene is named only where the DNA matches it firmly. Only some rows state a clone size, as once, few, many or a class for expanded clones.

d_call: TRBD1
clone_size: few
j_call: TRBJ1-6
v_call: TRBV28
cdr3_nt: TGTGCCAGCAGTTTTAGGGACAGAAAAAATTCACCCCTCCACTTT
cdr3_aa: CASSFRDRKNSPLHF

d_call: .
clone_size: .
j_call: TRBJ2-2
v_call: TRBV15
cdr3_nt: TGTGCCACCAGCAGGAGATGGACGGGGGAGCTGTTTTTT
cdr3_aa: CATSRRWTGELFF

d_call: TRBD1
clone_size: many
j_call: TRBJ1-1
v_call: TRBV6-2/TRBV6-3
cdr3_nt: TGTGCCAGCAGTTACATGGGACAGAAAGTCACTGAAGCTTTCTTT
cdr3_aa: CASSYMGQKVTEAFF

d_call: .
clone_size: many
j_call: TRBJ2-2
v_call: TRBV20-1
cdr3_nt: TGCAGTGCTCTCCTCTTAGCGTCCGGGGAGCTGTTTTTT
cdr3_aa: CSALLLASGELFF

d_call: .
clone_size: few
j_call: TRBJ2-5
v_call: TRBV25-1
cdr3_nt: TGTGCCACCCGGACAGTAGTGGAGACCCAGTACTTC
cdr3_aa: CATRTVVETQYF

d_call: TRBD1
clone_size: .
j_call: TRBJ2-7
v_call: TRBV20-1
cdr3_nt: TGCAGTGCTAGAGATCGAGGGACAGGGGGCTACGAGCAGTACTTC
cdr3_aa: CSARDRGTGGYEQYF

d_call: .
clone_size: .
j_call: TRBJ2-7
v_call: TRBV7-2
cdr3_nt: TGTGCCAGCAGCCCCAGGGTAACAGGGACTGCGACCTACGAGCAGTACTTC
cdr3_aa: CASSPRVTGTATYEQYF

d_call: .
clone_size: .
j_call: TRBJ2-7
v_call: TRBV9
cdr3_nt: TGTGCCAGCAGCGTAAAGGACAGTGTGGGGGTGGAGCAGTACTTC
cdr3_aa: CASSVKDSVGVEQYF

d_call: TRBD2
clone_size: few
j_call: TRBJ2-7
v_call: TRBV7-6
cdr3_nt: TGTGCCAGCAGCTTAGTTCAAGTCCTCGCGGGAGGGCCCCCCTACGAGCAGTACTTC
cdr3_aa: CASSLVQVLAGGPPYEQYF

d_call: TRBD1
clone_size: many
j_call: TRBJ2-7
v_call: TRBV7-9
cdr3_nt: TGTGCCAGCAGCTTATTAGGACAGGACCACTACGAGCAGTACTTC
cdr3_aa: CASSLLGQDHYEQYF

d_call: .
clone_size: few
j_call: TRBJ2-5
v_call: TRBV5-1
cdr3_nt: TGCGCCAGCAGCCCCCCTTTCGCCCAGTACTTC
cdr3_aa: CASSPPFAQYF

d_call: .
clone_size: .
j_call: TRBJ2-7
v_call: TRBV28
cdr3_nt: TGTGCCAGCAGTTCGCCGGACAGTCCCTCCTACGAGCAGTACTTC
cdr3_aa: CASSSPDSPSYEQYF

d_call: .
clone_size: .
j_call: TRBJ2-3
v_call: TRBV15
cdr3_nt: TGTGCCACCAGGGTATACAGGGGGGGCCCAGATACGCAGTATTTT
cdr3_aa: CATRVYRGGPDTQYF

d_call: .
clone_size: few
j_call: TRBJ2-4
v_call: TRBV7-9
cdr3_nt: TGTGCCAGCAGCTCCGCGGGTGGGGGCCCGGCCAAAAACATTCAGTACTTC
cdr3_aa: CASSSAGGGPAKNIQYF

d_call: .
clone_size: few
j_call: TRBJ2-4
v_call: TRBV6-5
cdr3_nt: TGTGCCAGCATAGCCAAAAACATTCAGTACTTC
cdr3_aa: CASIAKNIQYF

d_call: .
clone_size: once
j_call: TRBJ2-3
v_call: TRBV20-1
cdr3_nt: TGCAGTGCTAGGCCCAACAGGGTTGGCACAGATACGCAGTATTTT
cdr3_aa: CSARPNRVGTDTQYF

d_call: .
clone_size: .
j_call: TRBJ2-3
v_call: TRBV5-1
cdr3_nt: TGCGCCAGCAGCTTGGACAGGGTAACAGATACGCAGTATTTT
cdr3_aa: CASSLDRVTDTQYF

d_call: .
clone_size: .
j_call: TRBJ1-5
v_call: TRBV6-6
cdr3_nt: TGTGCCAGCAGTTATCGTGTGGGTCAGCCCCAGCATTTT
cdr3_aa: CASSYRVGQPQHF

d_call: .
clone_size: .
j_call: TRBJ2-1
v_call: TRBV6-2/TRBV6-3
cdr3_nt: TGTGCCAGCAGTGAGACTAGGCTCGAGCAGTTCTTC
cdr3_aa: CASSETRLEQFF

d_call: .
clone_size: few
j_call: TRBJ2-1
v_call: TRBV15
cdr3_nt: TGTGCCACCCGCGAGCGGAGTTACAATGAGCAGTTCTTC
cdr3_aa: CATRERSYNEQFF

d_call: TRBD2
clone_size: .
j_call: TRBJ2-3
v_call: TRBV18
cdr3_nt: TGTGCCAGCTCCCTTTCGGAGCGGGAGAGGGATACGCAGTATTTT
cdr3_aa: CASSLSERERDTQYF

d_call: TRBD2
clone_size: .
j_call: TRBJ2-3
v_call: TRBV4-2
cdr3_nt: TGTGCCAGCAGCCTGTACCTCGCGGGAGCGGGCACAGATACGCAGTATTTT
cdr3_aa: CASSLYLAGAGTDTQYF

d_call: TRBD1
clone_size: .
j_call: TRBJ2-3
v_call: TRBV7-2
cdr3_nt: TGTGCCAGCAGCTTACGGGACAGCCCTCGCACAGATACGCAGTATTTT
cdr3_aa: CASSLRDSPRTDTQYF

d_call: TRBD2
clone_size: .
j_call: TRBJ2-5
v_call: TRBV20-1
cdr3_nt: TGCAGTGCTACCGGGACTAGCGGGAGAGCAGAGACCCAGTACTTC
cdr3_aa: CSATGTSGRAETQYF

d_call: .
clone_size: many
j_call: TRBJ2-1
v_call: TRBV7-6
cdr3_nt: TGTGCCAGCAGCTTAGAGCCAGGCAATGAGCAGTTCTTC
cdr3_aa: CASSLEPGNEQFF

d_call: .
clone_size: many
j_call: TRBJ2-3
v_call: TRBV12-3/TRBV12-4
cdr3_nt: TGTGCCAGCAGTTTGGGCCCGGACAGATTTAGCACAGATACGCAGTATTTT
cdr3_aa: CASSLGPDRFSTDTQYF

d_call: TRBD1
clone_size: .
j_call: TRBJ1-1
v_call: TRBV11-2
cdr3_nt: TGTGCCAGCAGCACAGACAGGGAAACTGAAGCTTTCTTT
cdr3_aa: CASSTDRETEAFF